This paragraph covers one T cell receptor beta chain sequence. Its antigen is as yet unknown. This record belongs to a study of shared clonotypes between healthy human individuals. Study results and limitations: Generally, naive subsets (rather than memory subsets) showed larger estimated richness.

This CDR3 comprises 14 residues. Germline V gives CDR1 ENHRY, CDR2 SYGVKD. The germline V and J ends were trimmed by 3 bases and 4 bases, with 12 bases remaining between them. Here immunoSEQ multiplex PCR was the method, and the copy in TCRdb shows in-frame clones only, minus some. The table shows over a million clones, with around 97% occurring only once. The TCR sequence derives from a man between 25 and 39 years old in good health. Sequenced input: naive CD4+ T cells sorted from blood. Documented subset: CD45RA+ positively selected. This chain connects TRBV10-3 to TRBJ1-1, with unresolved D. CDR3: CAISDKAGGTEAFF. The CDR3 nucleotides are TGTGCCATCAGTGATAAAGCAGGCGGCACTGAAGCTTTCTTT.